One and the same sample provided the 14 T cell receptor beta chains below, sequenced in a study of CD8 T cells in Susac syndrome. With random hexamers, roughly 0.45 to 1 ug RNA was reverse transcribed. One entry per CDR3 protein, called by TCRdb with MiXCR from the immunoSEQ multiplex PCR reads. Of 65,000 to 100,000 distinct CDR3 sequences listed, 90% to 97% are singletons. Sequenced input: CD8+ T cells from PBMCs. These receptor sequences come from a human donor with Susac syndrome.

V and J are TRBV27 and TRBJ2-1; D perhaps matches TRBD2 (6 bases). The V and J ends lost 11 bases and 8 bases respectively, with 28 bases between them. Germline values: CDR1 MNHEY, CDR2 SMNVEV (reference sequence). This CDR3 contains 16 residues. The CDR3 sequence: CAARPGLLLRGHEQFF. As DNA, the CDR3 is TGTGCCGCCAGACCGGGACTCCTCCTACGGGGCCATGAGCAGTTCTTC.

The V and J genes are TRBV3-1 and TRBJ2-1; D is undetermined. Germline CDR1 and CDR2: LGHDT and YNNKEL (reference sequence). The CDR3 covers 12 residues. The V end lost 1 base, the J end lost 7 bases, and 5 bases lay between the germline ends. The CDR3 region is CASSQVPNEQFF. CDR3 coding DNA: TGTGCCAGCAGCCAAGTACCGAATGAGCAGTTCTTC.

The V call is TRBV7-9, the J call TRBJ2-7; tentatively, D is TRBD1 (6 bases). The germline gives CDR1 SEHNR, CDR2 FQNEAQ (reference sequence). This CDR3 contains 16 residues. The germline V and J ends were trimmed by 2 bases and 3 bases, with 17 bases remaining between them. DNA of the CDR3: TGTGCCAGCAGCTTATTAGCATCAGGGGCTCGCTACGAGCAGTACGTC. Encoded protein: CASSLLASGARYEQYV.

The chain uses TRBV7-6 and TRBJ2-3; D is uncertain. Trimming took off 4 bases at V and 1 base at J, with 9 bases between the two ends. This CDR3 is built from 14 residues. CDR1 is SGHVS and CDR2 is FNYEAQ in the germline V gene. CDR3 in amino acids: CASSSNWGTDTQYF. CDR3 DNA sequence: TGTGCCAGCAGCTCGAACTGGGGCACAGATACGCAGTATTTT.

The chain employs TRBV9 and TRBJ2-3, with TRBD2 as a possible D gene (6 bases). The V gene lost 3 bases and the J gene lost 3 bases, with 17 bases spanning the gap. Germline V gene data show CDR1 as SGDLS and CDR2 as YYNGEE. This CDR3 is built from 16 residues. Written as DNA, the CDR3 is TGTGCCAGCAGCGGGGGGGTGGGGGTTGGGACAGATACGCAGTATTTT. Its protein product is CASSGGVGVGTDTQYF.

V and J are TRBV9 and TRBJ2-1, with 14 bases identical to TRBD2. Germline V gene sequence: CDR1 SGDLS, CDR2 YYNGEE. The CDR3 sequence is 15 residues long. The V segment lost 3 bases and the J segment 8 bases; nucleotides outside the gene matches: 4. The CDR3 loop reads CASSGGTSGGYEQFF. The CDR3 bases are TGTGCCAGCAGCGGGGGGACTAGCGGGGGTTATGAGCAGTTCTTC.

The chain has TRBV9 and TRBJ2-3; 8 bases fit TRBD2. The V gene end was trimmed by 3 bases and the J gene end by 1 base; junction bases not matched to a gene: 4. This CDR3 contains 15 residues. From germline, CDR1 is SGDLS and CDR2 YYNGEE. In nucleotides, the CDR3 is TGTGCCAGCAGCGGTAGCGGGGACCGCACAGATACGCAGTATTTT. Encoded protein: CASSGSGDRTDTQYF.

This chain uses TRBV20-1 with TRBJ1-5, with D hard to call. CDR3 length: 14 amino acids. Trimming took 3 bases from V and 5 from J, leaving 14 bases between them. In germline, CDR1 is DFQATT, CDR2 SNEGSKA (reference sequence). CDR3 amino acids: CSASIQGRDQPQHF. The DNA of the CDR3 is TGCAGTGCTAGTATCCAAGGAAGGGATCAGCCCCAGCATTTT.

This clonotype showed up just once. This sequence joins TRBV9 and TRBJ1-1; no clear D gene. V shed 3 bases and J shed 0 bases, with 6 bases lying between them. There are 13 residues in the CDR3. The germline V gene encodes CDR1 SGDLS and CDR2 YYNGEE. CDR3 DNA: TGTGCCAGCAGCGAGAGCATGAACACTGAAGCTTTCTTT. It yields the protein CASSESMNTEAFF.

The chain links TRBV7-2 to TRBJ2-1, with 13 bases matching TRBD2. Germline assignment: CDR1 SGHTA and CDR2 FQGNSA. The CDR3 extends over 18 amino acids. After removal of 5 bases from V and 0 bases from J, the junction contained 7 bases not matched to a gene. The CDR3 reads CASSTRLAGGHSYNEQFF. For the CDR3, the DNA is TGTGCCAGCAGCACACGACTAGCGGGGGGCCACTCCTACAATGAGCAGTTCTTC.

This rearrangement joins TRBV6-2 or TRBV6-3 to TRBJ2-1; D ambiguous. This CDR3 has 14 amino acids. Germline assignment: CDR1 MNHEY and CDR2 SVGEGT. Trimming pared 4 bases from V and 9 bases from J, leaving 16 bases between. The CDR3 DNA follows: TGTGCCAGCAGTTCGCTATTAAATAGGGTTGAGCAGTTCTTC. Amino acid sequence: CASSSLLNRVEQFF.

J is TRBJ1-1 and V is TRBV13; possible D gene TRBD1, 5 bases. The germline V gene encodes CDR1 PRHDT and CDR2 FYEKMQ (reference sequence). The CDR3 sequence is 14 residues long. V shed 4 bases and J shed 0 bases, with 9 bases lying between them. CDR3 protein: CASSSGGVNTEAFF. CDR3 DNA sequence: TGTGCCAGCAGCTCCGGGGGGGTGAACACTGAAGCTTTCTTT.

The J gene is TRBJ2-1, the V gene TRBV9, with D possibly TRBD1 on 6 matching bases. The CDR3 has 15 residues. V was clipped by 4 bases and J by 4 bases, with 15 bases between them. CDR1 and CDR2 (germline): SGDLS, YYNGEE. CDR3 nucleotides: TGTGCCAGCAGCCCCCGACAGGAGCTATACAATGAGCAGTTCTTC. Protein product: CASSPRQELYNEQFF.

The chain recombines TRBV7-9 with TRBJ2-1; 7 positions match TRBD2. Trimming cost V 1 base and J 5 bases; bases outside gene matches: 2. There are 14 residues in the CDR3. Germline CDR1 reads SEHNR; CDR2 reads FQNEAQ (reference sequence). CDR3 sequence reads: CASSLGTRDNEQFF. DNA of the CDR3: TGTGCCAGCAGCTTAGGGACTAGGGACAATGAGCAGTTCTTC. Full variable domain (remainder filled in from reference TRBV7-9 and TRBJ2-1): DTGVSQNPRHKITKRGQNVTFRCDPISEHNRLYWYRQTLGQGPEFLTYFQNEAQLEKSRLLSDRFSAERPKGSFSTLEIQRTEQGDSAMYLCASSLGTRDNEQFFGPGTRLTVL.